This T cell receptor (beta chain) emerged from a study of cytomegalovirus exposure and HLA in healthy donors. Vbeta (60) and Jbeta (13) primers were used in the PCR. The data were produced by immunoSEQ multiplex PCR, yet TCRdb's version contains in-frame clones alone and is incomplete. The sample lists 85,000 to 120,000 clones, 70% to 85% occurring once. From germline, CDR1 is SEHNR and CDR2 FQNEAQ (reference sequence). The CDR3 extends over 14 amino acids. The V end was cut by 6 bases, the J end by 4 bases, with 12 bases between. The TCR sequence derives from a man aged 55 to 70 in good health and CMV-seronegative. The chain uses TRBV7-9 and TRBJ2-2, with a possible D match to TRBD2 (5 bases). Input material: PBMCs. CDR3 in amino acids: CASRLEGGTGELFF. The CDR3 bases are TGTGCCAGCAGACTAGAGGGTGGCACCGGGGAGCTGTTTTTT. The full variable domain, its missing parts supplied by reference TRBV7-9 and TRBJ2-2, is DTGVSQNPRHKITKRGQNVTFRCDPISEHNRLYWYRQTLGQGPEFLTYFQNEAQLEKSRLLSDRFSAERPKGSFSTLEIQRTEQGDSAMYLCASRLEGGTGELFFGEGSRLTVL.